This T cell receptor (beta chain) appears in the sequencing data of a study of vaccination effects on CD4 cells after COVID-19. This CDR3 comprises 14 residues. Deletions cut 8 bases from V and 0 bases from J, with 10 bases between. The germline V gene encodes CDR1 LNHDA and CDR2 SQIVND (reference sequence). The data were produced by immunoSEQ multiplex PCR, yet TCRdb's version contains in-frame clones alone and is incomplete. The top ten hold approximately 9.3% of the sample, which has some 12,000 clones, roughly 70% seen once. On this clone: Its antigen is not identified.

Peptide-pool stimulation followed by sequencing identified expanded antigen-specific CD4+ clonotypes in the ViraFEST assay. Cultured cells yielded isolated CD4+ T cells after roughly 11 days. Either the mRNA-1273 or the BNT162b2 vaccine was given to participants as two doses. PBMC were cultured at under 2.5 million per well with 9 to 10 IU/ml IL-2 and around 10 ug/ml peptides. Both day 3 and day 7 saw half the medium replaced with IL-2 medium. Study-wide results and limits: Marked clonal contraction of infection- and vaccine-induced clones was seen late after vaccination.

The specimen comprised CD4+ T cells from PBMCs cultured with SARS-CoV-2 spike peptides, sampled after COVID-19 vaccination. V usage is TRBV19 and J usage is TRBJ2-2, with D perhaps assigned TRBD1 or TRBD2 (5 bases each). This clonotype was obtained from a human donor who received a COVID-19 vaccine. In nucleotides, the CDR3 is TGTGCCAGTCGAGGGACCCCGAACACCGGGGAGCTGTTTTTT. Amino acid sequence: CASRGTPNTGELFF.